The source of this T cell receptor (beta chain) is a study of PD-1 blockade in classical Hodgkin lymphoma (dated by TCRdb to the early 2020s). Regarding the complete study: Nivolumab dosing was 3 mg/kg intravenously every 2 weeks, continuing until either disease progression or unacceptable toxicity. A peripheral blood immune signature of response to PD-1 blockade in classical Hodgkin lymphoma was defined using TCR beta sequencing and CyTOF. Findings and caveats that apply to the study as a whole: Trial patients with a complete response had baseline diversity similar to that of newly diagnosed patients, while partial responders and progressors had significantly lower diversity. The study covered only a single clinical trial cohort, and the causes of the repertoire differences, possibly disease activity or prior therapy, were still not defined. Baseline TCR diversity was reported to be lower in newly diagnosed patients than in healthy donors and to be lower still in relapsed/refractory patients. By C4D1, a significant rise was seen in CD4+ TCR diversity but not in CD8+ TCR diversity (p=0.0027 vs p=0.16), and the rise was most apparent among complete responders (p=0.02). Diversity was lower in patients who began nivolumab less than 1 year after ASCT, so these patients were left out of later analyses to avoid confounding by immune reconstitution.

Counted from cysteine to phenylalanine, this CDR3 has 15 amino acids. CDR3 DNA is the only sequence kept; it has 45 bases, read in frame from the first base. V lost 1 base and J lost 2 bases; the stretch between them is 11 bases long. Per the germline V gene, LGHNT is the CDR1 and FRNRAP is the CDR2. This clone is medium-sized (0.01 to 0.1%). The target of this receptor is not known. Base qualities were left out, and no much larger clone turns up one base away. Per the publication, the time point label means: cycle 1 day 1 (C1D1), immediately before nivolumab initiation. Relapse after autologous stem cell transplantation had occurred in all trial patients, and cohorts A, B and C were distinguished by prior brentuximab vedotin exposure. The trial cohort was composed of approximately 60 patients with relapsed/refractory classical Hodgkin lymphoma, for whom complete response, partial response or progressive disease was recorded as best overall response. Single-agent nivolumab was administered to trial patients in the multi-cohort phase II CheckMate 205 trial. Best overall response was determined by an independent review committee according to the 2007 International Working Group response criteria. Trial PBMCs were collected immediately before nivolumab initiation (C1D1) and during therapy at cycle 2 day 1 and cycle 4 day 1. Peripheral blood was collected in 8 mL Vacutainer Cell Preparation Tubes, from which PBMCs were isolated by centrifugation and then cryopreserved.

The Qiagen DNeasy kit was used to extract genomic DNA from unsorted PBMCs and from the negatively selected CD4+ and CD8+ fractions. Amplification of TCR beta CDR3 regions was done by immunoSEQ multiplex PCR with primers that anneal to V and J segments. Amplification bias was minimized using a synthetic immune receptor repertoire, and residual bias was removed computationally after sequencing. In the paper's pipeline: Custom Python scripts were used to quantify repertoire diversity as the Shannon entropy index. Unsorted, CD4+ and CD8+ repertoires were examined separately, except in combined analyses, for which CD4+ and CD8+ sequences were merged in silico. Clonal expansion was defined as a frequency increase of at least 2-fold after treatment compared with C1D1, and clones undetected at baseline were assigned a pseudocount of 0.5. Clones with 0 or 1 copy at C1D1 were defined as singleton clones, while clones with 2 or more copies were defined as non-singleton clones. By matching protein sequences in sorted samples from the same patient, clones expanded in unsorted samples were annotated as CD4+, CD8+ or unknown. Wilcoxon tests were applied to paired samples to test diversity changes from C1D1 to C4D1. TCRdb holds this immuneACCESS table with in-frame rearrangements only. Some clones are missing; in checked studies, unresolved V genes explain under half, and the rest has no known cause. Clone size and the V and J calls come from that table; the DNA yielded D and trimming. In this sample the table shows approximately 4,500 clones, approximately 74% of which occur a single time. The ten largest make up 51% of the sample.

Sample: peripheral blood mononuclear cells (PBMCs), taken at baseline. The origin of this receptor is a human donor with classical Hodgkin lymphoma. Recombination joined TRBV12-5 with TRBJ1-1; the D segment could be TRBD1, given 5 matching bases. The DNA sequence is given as TGTGCTAGTGGTTTGGGCCAGGGCTTTAACACTGAAGCTTTCTTT. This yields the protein CASGLGQGFNTEAFF.